Listed below are T cell receptor beta chains from one sample, sequenced in a study of identical twins. TCRdb fed the 5' RACE reads into MiXCR, producing one record per CDR3 protein. Of about 220,000 distinct CDR3 sequences in the sample, about 6.7% were seen once. This same sample was also taken into another study, of T cells expressing NK-cell markers.

The sample taken for sequencing was CD8+ T cells sorted from blood. Receptors originate from a woman between 18 and 30 years old in good health. CDR3s leave out the opening cysteine and the closing phenylalanine or tryptophan.

CDR3aa: ASSSEDRGYGYT
v_gene: TRBV7-6
j_gene: TRBJ1-2

CDR3aa: ASSESGGGASETQY
v_gene: TRBV25-1
j_gene: TRBJ2-5

CDR3aa: ASSNRGRNEQF
v_gene: TRBV5-1
j_gene: TRBJ2-1

CDR3aa: APHQEQF
v_gene: TRBV24-1
j_gene: TRBJ2-1

CDR3aa: SVHTGQGPNYGYT
v_gene: TRBV29-1
j_gene: TRBJ1-2

CDR3aa: ATRQGMATEAF
v_gene: TRBV2
j_gene: TRBJ1-1

CDR3aa: ASSITGEIEAF
v_gene: TRBV6-1
j_gene: TRBJ1-1

CDR3aa: SARYLAGGYNEQF
v_gene: TRBV20-1
j_gene: TRBJ2-1

CDR3aa: ASSEVGVPNTEAF
v_gene: TRBV7-6
j_gene: TRBJ1-1

CDR3aa: ASSVRRGDEQY
v_gene: TRBV9
j_gene: TRBJ2-7

CDR3aa: ASSPGDRSYFKGYT
v_gene: TRBV5-6
j_gene: TRBJ1-2

CDR3aa: ASSLQDPQGNTEAF
v_gene: TRBV5-1
j_gene: TRBJ1-1

CDR3aa: ASSRLRDRPVTDTQY
v_gene: TRBV6-1
j_gene: TRBJ2-3

CDR3aa: ASSQDRRRSSYNEQF
v_gene: TRBV3-1
j_gene: TRBJ2-1

CDR3aa: ASSLQRGNSPLH
v_gene: TRBV5-5
j_gene: TRBJ1-6

CDR3aa: ASSLLGWGPQEQF
v_gene: TRBV5-8
j_gene: TRBJ2-1

CDR3aa: ASSVFRDNNYGYT
v_gene: TRBV9
j_gene: TRBJ1-2

CDR3aa: ASSRGPGALLTYEQY
v_gene: TRBV9
j_gene: TRBJ2-7

CDR3aa: ASSYKLTGELF
v_gene: TRBV6-2/TRBV6-3
j_gene: TRBJ2-2

CDR3aa: ASRPANQPQH
v_gene: TRBV12-3/TRBV12-4
j_gene: TRBJ1-5

CDR3aa: ASSLGKQEVDTQY
v_gene: TRBV7-9
j_gene: TRBJ2-3

CDR3aa: ASSQSSYCTDTQY
v_gene: TRBV23-1
j_gene: TRBJ2-3

CDR3aa: SANEGGNEQY
v_gene: TRBV20-1
j_gene: TRBJ2-7

CDR3aa: ASSQGPSGGSYNEQF
v_gene: TRBV4-3
j_gene: TRBJ2-1

CDR3aa: ASRTDSGNTIY
v_gene: TRBV6-1
j_gene: TRBJ1-3

CDR3aa: ASSEEGGYEQY
v_gene: TRBV6-4
j_gene: TRBJ2-7

CDR3aa: ASTLGPGTDTQY
v_gene: TRBV27
j_gene: TRBJ2-3

CDR3aa: ASSSSGTSWGDEQY
v_gene: TRBV13
j_gene: TRBJ2-7

CDR3aa: ASRNRGRDTEAF
v_gene: TRBV6-4
j_gene: TRBJ1-1

CDR3aa: SARGDRGPGYT
v_gene: TRBV20-1
j_gene: TRBJ1-2

CDR3aa: ASGLPPREPF
v_gene: TRBV11-1
j_gene: TRBJ2-1

CDR3aa: ASSQETSGANTGELF
v_gene: TRBV3-1
j_gene: TRBJ2-2

CDR3aa: SAPPTGGTEAF
v_gene: TRBV20-1
j_gene: TRBJ1-1

CDR3aa: ASSYGGPGNEQF
v_gene: TRBV6-5
j_gene: TRBJ2-1

CDR3aa: SAISLSSGNTIY
v_gene: TRBV20-1
j_gene: TRBJ1-3

CDR3aa: ASSRPGTGVGYEQY
v_gene: TRBV7-9
j_gene: TRBJ2-7

CDR3aa: SVEPPTNNEQF
v_gene: TRBV29-1
j_gene: TRBJ2-1

CDR3aa: SVEGGSGQPQH
v_gene: TRBV29-1
j_gene: TRBJ1-5

CDR3aa: ASSQDRGGPETQY
v_gene: TRBV4-3
j_gene: TRBJ2-5

CDR3aa: ASSLAVGGTSYEQY
v_gene: TRBV7-9
j_gene: TRBJ2-7

CDR3aa: ASSVRGVETGELF
v_gene: TRBV9
j_gene: TRBJ2-2

CDR3aa: ASSDTIAGYQETQY
v_gene: TRBV2
j_gene: TRBJ2-5

CDR3aa: SARDQESGYT
v_gene: TRBV20-1
j_gene: TRBJ1-2

CDR3aa: ASSVQGIDEQY
v_gene: TRBV9
j_gene: TRBJ2-7

CDR3aa: ASRFGPYTDTQY
v_gene: TRBV6-1
j_gene: TRBJ2-3

CDR3aa: ATSRAGQGNEKLF
v_gene: TRBV15
j_gene: TRBJ1-4

CDR3aa: ASSLQSIEQY
v_gene: TRBV14
j_gene: TRBJ2-7

CDR3aa: ASSQEVGGAYNEQF
v_gene: TRBV4-2
j_gene: TRBJ2-1

CDR3aa: ASTKNPCLTYEQY
v_gene: TRBV21-1
j_gene: TRBJ2-7

CDR3aa: ASSLAQGFYNEQF
v_gene: TRBV7-2
j_gene: TRBJ2-1

CDR3aa: ASSYSDTYEQY
v_gene: TRBV6-2/TRBV6-3
j_gene: TRBJ2-7

CDR3aa: ASSLGGGAPQH
v_gene: TRBV6-5
j_gene: TRBJ1-5

CDR3aa: ASSPKGAVEQF
v_gene: TRBV27
j_gene: TRBJ2-1